These 29 T cell receptor beta chains came from one sample sequenced in a study of blood T cells in healthy people across ages. Then a second PCR, running about 7 to 11 cycles, was carried out with a sample-barcoded 5' primer and a J-beta primer mix. Via MiXCR, TCRdb re-called the 5' RACE reads, giving one row per CDR3 protein. The sample holds around 1,500,000 distinct CDR3 sequences, approximately 40% seen once. Sequenced: blood. The receptors were sampled from a woman between 18 and 29 years old in good health.

The chain recombines TRBV6-1 with TRBJ1-1, with D perhaps matching TRBD1 (6 bases). Germline loops: CDR1 MNHNS, CDR2 SASEGT. Trimming removed 10 bases at V and 0 bases at J, with 15 bases between. The CDR3 length is 14 residues. The DNA for the CDR3 is TGTGCCACCAAAAGGGGGGGCATGAACACTGAAGCTTTCTTT. Protein product: CATKRGGMNTEAFF.

This clonotype was seen more than once but under ten times. The rearrangement links TRBV7-6 to TRBJ1-2, with 12 bases fitting TRBD1. V shed 5 bases and J 8 bases; nucleotides not matched to a gene: 6. The CDR3 runs to 14 residues. From germline, CDR1 is SGHVS and CDR2 FNYEAQ. This CDR3 is CASSAGQGAEGYTF. CDR3 DNA: TGTGCCAGCAGCGCGGGACAGGGGGCCGAGGGCTACACCTTC.

This clonotype turned up a few times. This chain links TRBV4-2 with TRBJ1-2; D possibly corresponds to TRBD1 (5 bases). V was pared by 4 bases and J by 4 bases, with 16 bases between. CDR3 length: 15 residues. Looked up from germline, CDR1 is LGHNA and CDR2 is YNFKEQ. CDR3 sequence reads: CASSPTGTVAYGYTF. The CDR3 DNA reads as TGTGCCAGCAGCCCTACCGGGACGGTGGCCTATGGCTACACCTTC.

The chain couples TRBV12-3 or TRBV12-4 to TRBJ2-1, with 9 bases lining up with TRBD1. The V and J ends lost 5 bases and 6 bases, in that order; junction bases with no gene match: 8. The CDR3 contains 15 residues. CDR3 in amino acids: CASSPQGARRNEQFF. The CDR3 bases are TGTGCCAGCAGTCCACAGGGGGCACGGCGCAATGAGCAGTTCTTC.

The rearrangement joins TRBV6-5 to TRBJ2-3, with no clear D. The germline V gene encodes CDR1 MNHEY and CDR2 SVGAGI. Trimming cost V 6 bases and J 6 bases, with 16 bases left between them. This CDR3 region has 14 residues. CDR3 amino acids: CASRIKLAGDTQYF. The CDR3 DNA reads as TGTGCCAGCAGAATTAAGCTCGCCGGGGATACGCAGTATTTT.

CDR3 DNA: TGCAGTGCTAGGGCCCTAAATCAGCCCCAGCATTTT. Encoded protein: CSARALNQPQHF. The chain joins TRBV20-1 to TRBJ1-5; D unresolved. The CDR3 totals 12 residues. Germline V gives CDR1 DFQATT, CDR2 SNEGSKA (reference sequence). Trimming stripped 3 bases from V and 4 bases from J, with 7 bases between.

This rearrangement joins TRBV4-1 to TRBJ2-5; perhaps TRBD2 as D (6 bases). Gene TRBJ2-7 matches the end of the DNA better, so the J call may be wrong. This CDR3 has 15 amino acids. CDR1 is MGHRA, CDR2 YSYEKL, per germline. In DNA form, the CDR3 reads TGCGCCAGCAGCCAATCGTGGCTAGCGAACGACGAGCAGTACTTC. This sequence encodes CASSQSWLANDEQYF.

The chain links TRBV12-1 to TRBJ2-1; the table's D gene call, TRBD2, was not cross checked with the DNA. TRBV12-1 is deemed a pseudogene. The CDR3 is 16 amino acids. The CDR3 sequence: CAGSARRENPYNEQFF. In nucleotides, the CDR3 is TGTGCCGGCAGCGCCCGGCGGGAGAATCCCTACAATGAGCAGTTCTTC.

This clonotype was counted a few times. The chain recombines TRBV5-1 with TRBJ1-1; 11 positions match TRBD1. The CDR3 is 15 residues long. Germline lookup yields CDR1 SGHRS and CDR2 YFSETQ. V shed 4 bases, J shed 1 base, and the junction held 3 bases outside the gene matches. Here the CDR3 reads CASSGGQGANTEAFF. The CDR3 DNA reads as TGCGCCAGCAGCGGAGGACAGGGGGCGAACACTGAAGCTTTCTTT.

The CDR3 sequence is CASSSPRGDYNEQFF. In DNA form, the CDR3 reads TGTGCCAGCAGCTCTCCTCGGGGGGACTACAATGAGCAGTTCTTC. V usage is TRBV7-8 and J usage is TRBJ2-1; 7 nucleotides match TRBD2. Trimming removed 4 bases from V and 3 bases from J; junction bases left unmatched: 6. Germline V gene sequence: CDR1 SGHVS, CDR2 FQNEAQ. This CDR3 has 15 amino acids.

V usage is TRBV7-2 and J usage is TRBJ2-7; D not certain. This CDR3 is 14 amino acids long. CDR1 and CDR2 (germline): SGHTA, FQGNSA. V lost 5 bases and J 2 bases, leaving 13 bases between the germline ends. Here the CDR3 DNA reads TGTGCCAGCAGCCCCGCGATCCTCACCTACGAGCAGTACTTC. It codes for CASSPAILTYEQYF.

This clonotype has just a few counts. This chain uses TRBV10-1 with TRBJ1-2; unclear D gene. Looked up from germline, CDR1 is WNHNN and CDR2 is SYGVQD (reference sequence). The CDR3 consists of 13 residues. The germline V and J ends were trimmed by 0 bases and 4 bases, with 6 bases remaining between them. Here the CDR3 DNA reads TGCGCCAGCAGTGAGTCCATAGCCTATGGCTACACCTTC. The encoded protein is CASSESIAYGYTF.

This clonotype was picked up a small number of times. The chain has TRBV7-9 and TRBJ2-1; 12 nucleotides align to TRBD2. The ends lost 4 bases at V and 8 bases at J; junction bases unmatched: 21. The CDR3 loop spans 20 amino acids. Germline CDR1 SEHNR, CDR2 FQNEAQ (reference sequence). The CDR3 coding sequence is TGTGCCAGCAGCTCCTATATTGGGGCGGGCCTAGCGGGAGGGCCCGATGAGCAGTTCTTC. Protein: CASSSYIGAGLAGGPDEQFF.

This clonotype has at least ten counts. The gene calls are TRBV4-2 and TRBJ2-3; no reliable D call. CDR3 length equals 13 residues. The V gene's germline CDR1 is LGHNA and CDR2 YNFKEQ. Trimming took 3 bases from V and 2 from J, leaving 6 bases between them. In nucleotides, the CDR3 is TGTGCCAGCAGCCACGAGAACACAGATACGCAGTATTTT. Its translation: CASSHENTDTQYF.

This clonotype was seen a single time. V usage is TRBV5-6 and J usage is TRBJ2-4; 7 bases are a match to TRBD1. Trimming at V came to 2 bases and at J to 14 bases, leaving 4 bases not matched to a gene. Germline V gene data show CDR1 as SGHDT and CDR2 as YYEEEE. The CDR3 has 11 residues. The CDR3 coding sequence is TGTGCCAGCAGCTTAGACAGGGCGGAGTACTTC. This codes for CASSLDRAEYF.

This clonotype came up a few times. This chain uses TRBV3-1 with TRBJ2-5; D possibly matches TRBD1 or TRBD2 (5 bases each). Trimming cost V 4 bases and J 12 bases, with 15 bases left between them. There are 12 residues in the CDR3. The V gene's germline CDR1 is LGHDT and CDR2 YNNKEL (reference sequence). In nucleotides, the CDR3 is TGTGCCAGCAGCCTCGGGACGGAGGATAAGTACTTC. Translating gives CASSLGTEDKYF.

The chain carries TRBV5-1 and TRBJ2-6, with TRBD1 as a possible D gene (6 bases). Trimming took 5 bases from V and 3 from J, leaving 12 bases between them. The germline V gene encodes CDR1 SGHRS and CDR2 YFSETQ. The CDR3 length is 15 residues. CDR3 in amino acids: CASSPGDGGANVLTF. The CDR3 DNA reads as TGCGCCAGCAGTCCAGGGGATGGTGGGGCCAACGTCCTGACTTTC.

The V gene is TRBV15, the J gene TRBJ1-2; perhaps TRBD1 as D (5 bases). CDR3 length equals 14 residues. Looked up from germline, CDR1 is LNHNV and CDR2 is YYDKDF (reference sequence). Trimming removed 0 bases from V and 5 bases from J, with 10 bases in between. The CDR3 loop is CATSRDGTEYGYTF. As DNA, the CDR3 is TGTGCCACCAGCAGAGACGGGACGGAGTATGGCTACACCTTC.

The chain carries TRBV2 and TRBJ1-5; 8 bases are shared with TRBD1. The CDR3 contains 19 residues. CDR1 SNHLY and CDR2 FYNNEI come from the germline V gene. The ends lost 5 bases at V and 4 bases at J; junction bases unmatched: 19. The CDR3 loop is CASSNDRGAARNSNQPQHF. In DNA form, the CDR3 reads TGTGCCAGCAGTAACGACAGGGGTGCAGCCCGGAATAGTAATCAGCCCCAGCATTTT.

This clonotype was seen more than once but under ten times. The V gene is TRBV21-1, the J gene TRBJ2-7; TRBD2, the table's D call, was not compared with the DNA. TRBV21-1 is listed as a pseudogene. The CDR3 is 16 residues long. CDR3 region: CASSARISGRGSEQYF. The CDR3 DNA is TGTGCCAGCAGCGCCCGAATTAGCGGGAGGGGGAGCGAGCAGTACTTC.

The CDR3 sequence is CASSLAYRGGGTDTQYF. The CDR3 nucleotides are TGTGCCAGCAGCTTGGCCTACCGGGGGGGGGGCACAGATACGCAGTATTTT. V gene TRBV5-5 combines with J gene TRBJ2-3; the match to TRBD2 covers 8 bases. The V and J ends lost 0 bases and 1 base, in that order; junction bases with no gene match: 7. Germline assignment: CDR1 SGHKS and CDR2 YYEKEE (reference sequence). The length of the CDR3 is 17 residues.

J is TRBJ2-1 and V is TRBV7-2, with D hard to call. V lost 1 base and J lost 6, with 10 bases in between. CDR3 length equals 14 residues. Germline V gives CDR1 SGHTA, CDR2 FQGNSA. In DNA form, the CDR3 reads TGTGCCAGCAGCTTAGGGTCTAGTTCCAATGAGCAGTTCTTC. This translates into CASSLGSSSNEQFF.

This clonotype was picked up a small number of times. The V and J genes are TRBV7-3 and TRBJ2-1; 12 nucleotides match TRBD2. Per the germline V gene, CDR1 is SGHTA and CDR2 is FQGTGA. V was clipped by 5 bases and J by 6 bases; unmatched bases: 11. The CDR3 length is 17 residues. CDR3 coding DNA: TGTGCCAGCAGCAAACTAGCGGGGGGCCCCCGGGGCAATGAGCAGTTCTTC. Amino acid sequence: CASSKLAGGPRGNEQFF.

The chain recombines TRBV7-9 with TRBJ2-1, with D possibly being TRBD2 (6 bases). The V end was cut by 5 bases, the J end by 5 bases, with 16 bases between. CDR1 and CDR2 (germline): SEHNR, FQNEAQ (reference sequence). This CDR3 comprises 15 residues. CDR3 sequence reads: CASSAGLAVDNEQFF. DNA of the CDR3: TGTGCCAGCAGCGCGGGACTGGCGGTGGACAATGAGCAGTTCTTC.

The rearrangement links TRBV15 to TRBJ1-2, with 7 bases fitting TRBD1. Trimming cost V 0 bases and J 8 bases; bases outside gene matches: 15. The germline CDR1 and CDR2 sequences are LNHNV and YYDKDF (reference sequence). The CDR3 length is 17 residues. The DNA of the CDR3 is TGTGCCACCAGCAGAGATGGGGCAGTGACAGGGAGCCAGGGCTACACCTTC. Protein sequence: CATSRDGAVTGSQGYTF.

This chain connects TRBV9 to TRBJ2-7, with D hard to call. The V end lost 3 bases, the J end lost 5 bases, and 9 bases lay between the germline ends. Germline V CDR1 and CDR2: SGDLS, YYNGEE. This CDR3 spans 12 amino acids. CDR3 nucleotide sequence: TGTGCCAGCAGCGCCGGGCACGACGAGCAGTACTTC. It codes for CASSAGHDEQYF.

This clonotype was detected ten times or more. The chain recombines TRBV6-5 with TRBJ2-7; D is tentatively TRBD1 or TRBD2 (5 bases each). The CDR3 has 15 amino acids. Germline lookup yields CDR1 MNHEY and CDR2 SVGAGI. Trimming took off 0 bases at V and 3 bases at J, with 12 bases between the two ends. CDR3 bases: TGTGCCAGCAGTTACTCGTACGGGGCCGACTACGAGCAGTACTTC. This translates into CASSYSYGADYEQYF.

This clonotype was seen only a few times. The chain links TRBV7-3 to TRBJ2-5; 7 nucleotides line up with TRBD2. Germline trimming cut 4 bases from V and 3 bases from J; bases unmatched to any gene: 11. This CDR3 spans 16 amino acids. Germline V gives CDR1 SGHTA, CDR2 FQGTGA. The CDR3 region is CASSSGAGLPEETQYF. The DNA for the CDR3 is TGTGCCAGCAGCTCTGGAGCGGGGCTTCCAGAAGAGACCCAGTACTTC. Combining the CDR3 with reference TRBV7-3 and TRBJ2-5 gives the whole variable domain GAGVSQTPSNKVTEKGKYVELRCDPISGHTALYWYRQSLGQGPEFLIYFQGTGAADDSGLPNDRFFAVRPEGSVSTLKIQRTERGDSAVYLCASSSGAGLPEETQYFGPGTRLLVL.

The V gene is TRBV28, the J gene TRBJ2-4; a weak D match, TRBD1 (5 bases). V lost 1 base, J lost 1 base, and 11 bases lay in between. The CDR3 runs 16 residues. Per germline, CDR1 MDHEN and CDR2 SYDVKM. The CDR3 nucleotides read TGTGCCAGCAGTTTATTCCAAGGGGTTGCCAAAAACATTCAGTACTTC. Translating it yields CASSLFQGVAKNIQYF. The full variable domain, rest sourced from reference TRBV28 and TRBJ2-4, is DVKVTQSSRYLVKRTGEKVFLECVQDMDHENMFWYRQDPGLGLRLIYFSYDVKMKEKGDIPEGYSVSREKKERFSLILESASTNQTSMYLCASSLFQGVAKNIQYFGAGTRLSVL.